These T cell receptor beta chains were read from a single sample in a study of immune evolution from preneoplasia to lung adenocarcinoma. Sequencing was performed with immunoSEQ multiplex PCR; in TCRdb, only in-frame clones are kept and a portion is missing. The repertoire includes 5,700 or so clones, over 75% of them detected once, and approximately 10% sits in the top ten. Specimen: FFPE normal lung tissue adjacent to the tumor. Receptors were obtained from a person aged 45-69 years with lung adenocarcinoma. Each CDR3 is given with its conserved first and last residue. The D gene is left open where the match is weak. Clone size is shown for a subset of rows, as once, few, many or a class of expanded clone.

TGTGCCTGGAGTGTACAGGGCGGGAGGGCCTACGAGCAGTACTTC CAWSVQGGRAYEQYF . TRBJ2-7 TRBV30 TRBD2
TGTGCCTGGAGTCCCGATCCAACATGGGGGCACGAGCAGTACTTC CAWSPDPTWGHEQYF . TRBJ2-7 TRBV30 .
TGTGCCAGCAGCGTAGAAGGGATCCACGAGCAGTACTTC CASSVEGIHEQYF . TRBJ2-7 TRBV9 .
TGCGCCAGCAGCCAAGATTGGCAATATAGCAATCAGCCCCAGCATTTT CASSQDWQYSNQPQHF . TRBJ1-5 TRBV4-1 .
TGCAGTGCTAGAGATGTGGCAGAAGCTTTCTTT CSARDVAEAFF . TRBJ1-1 TRBV20-1 .
TGCGCCAGCAGCCAAGACGACAGAGGGAGTCAGCCCCAGCATTTT CASSQDDRGSQPQHF . TRBJ1-5 TRBV4-1 .
TGTGCCAGCAGCTTGAGGACAGGGGGGACCCAGTACTTC CASSLRTGGTQYF . TRBJ2-5 TRBV11-1 TRBD1
TGTGCCAGCAGCCCTGGGGACAGAGGGGGCACTGAAGCTTTCTTT CASSPGDRGGTEAFF few TRBJ1-1 TRBV5-5 TRBD1
TGTGCCAGCAGCTTGGGGCCAGACAGGGCCGAAGAGACCCAGTACTTC CASSLGPDRAEETQYF . TRBJ2-5 TRBV5-4 TRBD1
TGCAGCGTTGGCCCCACAGGGGTCCCCGGGGAGCTGTTTTTT CSVGPTGVPGELFF . TRBJ2-2 TRBV29-1 TRBD1
TGTGCCAGCTCGGGGGGACAGGTGAACTATGGCTACACCTTC CASSGGQVNYGYTF . TRBJ1-2 TRBV18 TRBD1
TGTGCCAGCAGCTTATTTTGTCAAGGGCGGGAGTTCACAGATACGCAGTATTTT CASSLFCQGREFTDTQYF once TRBJ2-3 TRBV7-3 TRBD2
TGTGCCAGCAGCCTCGTTCTTAATGAAAAACTGTTTTTT CASSLVLNEKLFF . TRBJ1-4 TRBV11-3 .
TGTGCCTGGAGCTCCGGGGGGAAGGCCAACACTGAAGCTTTCTTT CAWSSGGKANTEAFF . TRBJ1-1 TRBV30 .